The T cell receptor beta chain described here comes from a study of T cells after yellow fever vaccination. Study-level background: For low cell numbers, libraries were made with SMART-Seq v4 Ultra Low Input.

Of note for this clonotype: What it binds is unknown.

Broader study findings: Contamination of FACS-sorted repertoires by abundant clonotypes from the bulk population could occur.

Template switching by 5'RACE produced TCR cDNA, adding a universal primer site and UMIs. MiXCR, applied by TCRdb to the 5' RACE reads, yields one record per CDR3 protein. The sample lists nearly 300,000 distinct CDR3 sequences, roughly 8.7% occurring once. The CDR3 totals 16 residues. Germline loops: CDR1 DFQATT, CDR2 SNEGSKA (reference sequence). The V end was cut by 0 bases, the J end by 4 bases, with 18 bases between. The chain employs TRBV20-1 and TRBJ1-1; TRBD1 is a possible D gene (5 bases). This clonotype was obtained from a man aged 18 to 29 who received the YFV17D yellow fever vaccine. Here the sequenced sample was CD4+ T cells sorted from PBMCs, taken 5 days after the yellow fever booster vaccination. Written as DNA, the CDR3 is TGCAGTGCTAGAGATATCGGACGGCCGGGGGGCACTGAAGCTTTCTTT. It yields the protein CSARDIGRPGGTEAFF.